Listed here are 5 T cell receptor beta chains from one sample, sequenced in a study of regulatory T cells in long-lasting Graves disease. Noted time point: persistent/refractory GD, antithyroid drugs over 5 years with positive TRAb. There was RNA extracted from PBMCs, and the TCR library was made from it. According to the study, TCR beta libraries were built with iRepertoire HTBI primers and CDR3-region Arm-PCR. Using its own MiXCR run on the multiplex PCR reads, TCRdb lists one record per CDR3 protein. The repertoire includes 400,000 to 500,000 distinct CDR3 sequences, roughly 21% of them detected once, and over 11% sits in the top ten. The starting material was peripheral blood mononuclear cells (PBMCs), obtained when the disease was refractory, from a patient treated with antithyroid drugs. Receptors originate from a female donor with Graves disease.

This clonotype was observed many times. The V and J genes are TRBV27 and TRBJ2-5; no firm D call. Trimming cost V 5 bases and J 0 bases, with 7 bases left between them. CDR3 size: 13 residues. Germline V gene sequence: CDR1 MNHEY, CDR2 SMNVEV (reference sequence). The CDR3 nucleotides read TGTGCCAGCAGTATGGTATACCAAGAGACCCAGTACTTC. This translates into CASSMVYQETQYF.

The rearrangement links TRBV11-1 to TRBJ2-3; D is uncertain. Germline V gives CDR1 SGHAT, CDR2 FQDESV (reference sequence). The CDR3 contains 13 residues. The germline V and J ends were trimmed by 7 bases and 0 bases, with 8 bases remaining between them. In DNA, the CDR3 is TGTGCCAGCACGTTTAGAAGCACAGATACGCAGTATTTT. Encoded protein: CASTFRSTDTQYF.

About this clonotype itself: This may stem from a read error, because a much larger clone lies one nucleotide away. The chain links TRBV2 to TRBJ2-5; D is tentatively TRBD1 or TRBD2 (5 bases each). V was shortened by 1 base and J by 5 bases, with 17 bases between the two germline ends. This CDR3 region has 16 residues. The germline gives CDR1 SNHLY, CDR2 FYNNEI. In DNA, the CDR3 is TGTGCCAGCAGTGAAGAGGGACCCCTGACGAGGGAGACCCAGTACTTC. This codes for CASSEEGPLTRETQYF.

In its sample, this clonotype was seen many times. This chain connects TRBV12-3 or TRBV12-4 to TRBJ2-7; D is possibly TRBD2 (6 bases). The CDR3 is made up of 14 amino acids. The germline V and J ends were trimmed by 5 bases and 3 bases, with 14 bases remaining between them. CDR3 DNA: TGTGCCAGCAGTCTCCCGGGACTCAACTACGAGCAGTACTTC. Its translation: CASSLPGLNYEQYF.

This clonotype was counted ten times or more. The chain uses TRBV7-7 and TRBJ2-5; tentatively, D is TRBD2 (5 bases). This CDR3 region has 15 residues. Trimming took off 1 base at V and 2 bases at J, with 11 bases between the two ends. Germline V lookup: CDR1 SSHAT, CDR2 FNYEAQ (reference sequence). The CDR3 spells CASSLERSIQETQYF. CDR3 nucleotide sequence: TGTGCCAGCAGCTTAGAGCGGTCGATACAAGAGACCCAGTACTTC.